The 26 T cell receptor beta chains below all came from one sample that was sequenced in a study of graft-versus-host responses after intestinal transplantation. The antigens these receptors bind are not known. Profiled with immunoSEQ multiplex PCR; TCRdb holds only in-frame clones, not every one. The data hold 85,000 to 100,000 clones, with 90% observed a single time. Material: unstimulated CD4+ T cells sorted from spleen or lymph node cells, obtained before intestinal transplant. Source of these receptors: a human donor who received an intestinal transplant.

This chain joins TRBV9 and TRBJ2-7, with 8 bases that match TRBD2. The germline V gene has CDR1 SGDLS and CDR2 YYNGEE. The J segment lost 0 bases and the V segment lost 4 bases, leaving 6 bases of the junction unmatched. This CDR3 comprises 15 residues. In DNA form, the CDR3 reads TGTGCCAGCAGCCCGCGCGGGGGGACCTCCTACGAGCAGTACTTC. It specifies CASSPRGGTSYEQYF.

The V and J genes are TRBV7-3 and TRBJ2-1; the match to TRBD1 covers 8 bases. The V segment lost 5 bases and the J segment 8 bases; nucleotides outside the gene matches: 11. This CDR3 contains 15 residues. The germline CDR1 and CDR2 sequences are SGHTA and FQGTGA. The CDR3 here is CASSPTRTGLDEQFF. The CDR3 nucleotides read TGTGCCAGCAGCCCCACCCGGACAGGGTTGGATGAGCAGTTCTTC. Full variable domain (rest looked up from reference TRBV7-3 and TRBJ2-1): GAGVSQTPSNKVTEKGKYVELRCDPISGHTALYWYRQSLGQGPEFLIYFQGTGAADDSGLPNDRFFAVRPEGSVSTLKIQRTERGDSAVYLCASSPTRTGLDEQFFGPGTRLTVL.

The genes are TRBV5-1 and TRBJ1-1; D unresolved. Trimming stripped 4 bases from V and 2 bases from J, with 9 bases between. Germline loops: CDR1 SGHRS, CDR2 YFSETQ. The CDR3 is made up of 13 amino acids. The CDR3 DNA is TGCGCCAGCAGCACGGGTCCTAACACTGAAGCTTTCTTT. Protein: CASSTGPNTEAFF.

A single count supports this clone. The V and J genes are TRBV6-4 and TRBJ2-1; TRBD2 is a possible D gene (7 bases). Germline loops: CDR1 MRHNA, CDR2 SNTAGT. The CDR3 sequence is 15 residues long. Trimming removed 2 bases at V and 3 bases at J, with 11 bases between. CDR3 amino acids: CASSDRGANYNEQFF. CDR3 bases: TGTGCCAGCAGTGACCGGGGGGCGAACTACAATGAGCAGTTCTTC.

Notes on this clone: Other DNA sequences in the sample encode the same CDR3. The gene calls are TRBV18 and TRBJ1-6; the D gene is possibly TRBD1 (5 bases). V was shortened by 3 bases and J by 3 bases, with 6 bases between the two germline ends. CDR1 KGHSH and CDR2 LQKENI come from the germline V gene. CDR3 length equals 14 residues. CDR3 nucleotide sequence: TGTGCCAGCTCACCCGGGGGCTATAATTCACCCCTCCACTTT. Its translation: CASSPGGYNSPLHF.

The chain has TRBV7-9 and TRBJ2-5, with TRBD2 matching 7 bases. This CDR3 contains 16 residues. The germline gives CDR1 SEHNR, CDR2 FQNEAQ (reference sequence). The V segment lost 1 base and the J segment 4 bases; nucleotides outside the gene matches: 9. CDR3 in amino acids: CASSLGGLVAPETQYF. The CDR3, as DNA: TGTGCCAGCAGCTTAGGTGGACTAGTGGCCCCAGAGACCCAGTACTTC.

The DNA for the CDR3 is TGTGCCAGCACCCCCTTGGCGGGCCAAGAGACCCAGTACTTC. This encodes CASTPLAGQETQYF. The V and J genes are TRBV2 and TRBJ2-5; maybe TRBD2 (5 bases). This CDR3 region has 14 residues. V lost 7 bases, J lost 1 base, and 13 bases lay in between. Germline V gene lookup returns CDR1 SNHLY and CDR2 FYNNEI.

The CDR3 sequence is CASSSRTPAGEKLFF. CDR3 nucleotides: TGTGCCAGTAGTTCACGGACGCCAGCGGGCGAAAAACTGTTTTTT. This chain uses TRBV19 with TRBJ1-4; D is unresolved. Germline V gene sequence: CDR1 LNHDA, CDR2 SQIVND (reference sequence). V lost 5 bases and J lost 8, with 18 bases in between. The CDR3 runs to 15 residues.

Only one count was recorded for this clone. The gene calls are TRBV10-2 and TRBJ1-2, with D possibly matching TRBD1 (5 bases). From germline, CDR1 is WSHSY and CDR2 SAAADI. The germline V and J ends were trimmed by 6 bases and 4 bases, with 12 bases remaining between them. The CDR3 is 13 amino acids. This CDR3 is CASSPLGGYGYTF. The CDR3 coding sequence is TGCGCCAGCAGCCCCTTGGGGGGCTATGGCTACACCTTC.

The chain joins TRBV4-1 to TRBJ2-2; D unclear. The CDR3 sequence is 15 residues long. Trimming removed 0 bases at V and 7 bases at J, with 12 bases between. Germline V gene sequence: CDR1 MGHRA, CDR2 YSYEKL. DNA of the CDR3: TGCGCCAGCAGCCAAGAAAGGAGAAGCCTCGGGGAGCTGTTTTTT. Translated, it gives CASSQERRSLGELFF.

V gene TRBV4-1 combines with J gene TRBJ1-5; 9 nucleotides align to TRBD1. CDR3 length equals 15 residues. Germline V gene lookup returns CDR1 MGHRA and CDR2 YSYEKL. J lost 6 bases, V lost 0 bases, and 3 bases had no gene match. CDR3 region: CASSQDVTGGQPQHF. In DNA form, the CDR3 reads TGCGCCAGCAGCCAAGATGTGACAGGGGGTCAGCCCCAGCATTTT.

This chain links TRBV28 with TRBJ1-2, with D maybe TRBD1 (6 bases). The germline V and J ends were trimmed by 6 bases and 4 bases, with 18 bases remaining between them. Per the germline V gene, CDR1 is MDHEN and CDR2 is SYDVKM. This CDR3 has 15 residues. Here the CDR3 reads CASSDPRGSGYGYTF. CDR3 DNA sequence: TGTGCCAGCAGCGACCCCAGGGGTTCAGGCTATGGCTACACCTTC.

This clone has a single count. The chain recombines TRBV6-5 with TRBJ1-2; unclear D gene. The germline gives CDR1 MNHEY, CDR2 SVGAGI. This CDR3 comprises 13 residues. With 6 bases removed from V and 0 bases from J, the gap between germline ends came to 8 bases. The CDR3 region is CASRATSNYGYTF. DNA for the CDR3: TGTGCCAGCAGGGCAACCTCTAACTATGGCTACACCTTC.

The CDR3 bases are TGTGCCAGCAGTTTGACGGGTTTTGATGGCTACACCTTC. Encoded protein: CASSLTGFDGYTF. This rearrangement joins TRBV6-5 to TRBJ1-2; no clear D gene. The CDR3 covers 13 residues. V dropped 4 bases and J dropped 6 bases, with 12 bases sitting between them. Germline values: CDR1 MNHEY, CDR2 SVGAGI.

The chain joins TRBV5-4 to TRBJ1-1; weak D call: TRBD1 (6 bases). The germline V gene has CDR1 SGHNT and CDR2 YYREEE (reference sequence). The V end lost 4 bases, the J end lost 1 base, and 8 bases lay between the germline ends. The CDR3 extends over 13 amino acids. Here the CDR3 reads CASSQGPNTEAFF. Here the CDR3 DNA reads TGTGCCAGCAGCCAGGGGCCGAACACTGAAGCTTTCTTT.

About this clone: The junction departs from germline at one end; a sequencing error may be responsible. CDR3 nucleotides: TGTGCCAGCAGCCCCCCGGGATGGACTAGCGGGAATTTT. Translating gives CASSPPGWTSGNF. V and J are TRBV2 and TRBJ2-3, with TRBD2 matching 12 bases. Per germline, CDR1 SNHLY and CDR2 FYNNEI. The CDR3 runs to 13 residues.

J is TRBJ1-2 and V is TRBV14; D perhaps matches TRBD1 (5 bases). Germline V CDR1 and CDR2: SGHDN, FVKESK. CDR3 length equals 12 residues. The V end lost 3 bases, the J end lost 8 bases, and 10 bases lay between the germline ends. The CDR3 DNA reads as TGTGCCAGCAGCCATGCCAGGGTCGGCTACACCTTC. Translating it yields CASSHARVGYTF. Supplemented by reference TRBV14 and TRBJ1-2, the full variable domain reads EAGVTQFPSHSVIEKGQTVTLRCDPISGHDNLYWYRRVMGKEIKFLLHFVKESKQDESGMPNNRFLAERTGGTYSTLKVQPAELEDSGVYFCASSHARVGYTFGSGTRLTVV.

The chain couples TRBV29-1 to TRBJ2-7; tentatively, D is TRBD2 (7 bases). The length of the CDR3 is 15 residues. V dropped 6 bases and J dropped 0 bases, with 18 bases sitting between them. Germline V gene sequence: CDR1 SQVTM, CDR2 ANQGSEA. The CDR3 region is CSVSEGGVGSYEQYF. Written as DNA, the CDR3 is TGCAGCGTATCTGAGGGGGGGGTGGGCTCCTACGAGCAGTACTTC.

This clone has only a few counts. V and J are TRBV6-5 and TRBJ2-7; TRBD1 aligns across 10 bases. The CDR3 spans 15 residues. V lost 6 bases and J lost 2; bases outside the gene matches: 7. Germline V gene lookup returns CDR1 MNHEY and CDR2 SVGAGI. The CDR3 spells CASRSTGTGAYEQYF. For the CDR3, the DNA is TGTGCCAGCAGATCTACCGGGACAGGGGCCTACGAGCAGTACTTC.

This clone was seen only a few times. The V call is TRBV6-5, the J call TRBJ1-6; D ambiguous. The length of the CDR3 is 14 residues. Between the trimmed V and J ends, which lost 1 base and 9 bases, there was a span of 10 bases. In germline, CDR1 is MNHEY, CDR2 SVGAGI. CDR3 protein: CASSYFGGTSPLHF. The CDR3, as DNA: TGTGCCAGCAGTTACTTCGGCGGTACTTCACCCCTCCACTTT.

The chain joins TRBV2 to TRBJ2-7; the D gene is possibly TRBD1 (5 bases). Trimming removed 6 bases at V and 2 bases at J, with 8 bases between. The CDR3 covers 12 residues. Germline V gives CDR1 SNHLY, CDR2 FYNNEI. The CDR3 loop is CASRSQAYEQYF. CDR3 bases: TGTGCCAGCAGATCACAGGCCTACGAGCAGTACTTC.

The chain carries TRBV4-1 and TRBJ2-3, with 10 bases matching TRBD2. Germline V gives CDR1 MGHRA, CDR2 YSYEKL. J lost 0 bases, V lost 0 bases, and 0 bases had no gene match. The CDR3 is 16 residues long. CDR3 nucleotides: TGCGCCAGCAGCCAAGAGACTAGCGGGAGCACAGATACGCAGTATTTT. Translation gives CASSQETSGSTDTQYF.

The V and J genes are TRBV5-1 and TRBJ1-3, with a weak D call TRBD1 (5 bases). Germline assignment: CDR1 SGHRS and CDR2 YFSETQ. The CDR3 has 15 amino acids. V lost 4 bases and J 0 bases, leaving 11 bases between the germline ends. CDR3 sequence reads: CASSQDMSSGNTIYF. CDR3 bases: TGCGCCAGCAGCCAGGACATGAGCTCTGGAAACACCATATATTTT.

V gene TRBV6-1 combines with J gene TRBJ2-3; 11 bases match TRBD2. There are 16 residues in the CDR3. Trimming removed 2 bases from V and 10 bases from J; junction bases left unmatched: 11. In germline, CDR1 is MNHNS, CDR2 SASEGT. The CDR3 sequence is CASSEWASGGSRSQYF. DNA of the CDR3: TGTGCCAGCAGTGAATGGGCTAGCGGGGGGTCTCGGTCGCAGTATTTT.

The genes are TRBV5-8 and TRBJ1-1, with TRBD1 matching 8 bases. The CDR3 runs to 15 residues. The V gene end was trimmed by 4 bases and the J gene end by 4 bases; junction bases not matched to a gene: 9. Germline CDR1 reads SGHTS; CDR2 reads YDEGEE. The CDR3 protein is CASSGAGGLGTEAFF. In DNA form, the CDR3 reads TGTGCCAGCAGCGGGGCAGGGGGCTTGGGCACTGAAGCTTTCTTT.

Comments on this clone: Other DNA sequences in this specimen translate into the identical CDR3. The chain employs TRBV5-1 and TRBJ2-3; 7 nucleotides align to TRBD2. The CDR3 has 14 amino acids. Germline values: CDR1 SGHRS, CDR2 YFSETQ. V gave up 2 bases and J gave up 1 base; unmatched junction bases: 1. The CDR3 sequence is CASSLRGGTDTQYF. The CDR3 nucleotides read TGCGCCAGCAGCTTACGGGGGGGCACAGATACGCAGTATTTT.